The clone carrying this T cell receptor (beta chain) was picked up many times. Antigen: not known. The ends were cut back, 5 bases at V and 3 bases at J, with 10 bases in the middle. This CDR3 comprises 13 residues. The germline gives CDR1 SGHNT, CDR2 YENEEA. The entry originates in a study of T cells in Graves' hyperthyroidism and ophthalmopathy. General study findings and limits: In validation, the model predicted ophthalmopathy. These predictions came a median about 6.5 months before onset. Among thyroid clonotypes expanded above 0.001, most also appeared in blood.

RNA transcripts provided the source from which TCR beta CDR3 regions were amplified. The study used the HTBI primer set for a first-round RT-PCR of the TCR CDR3. In TCRdb, the multiplex PCR reads were re-called with MiXCR into one record per CDR3 protein. This table holds about 330,000 distinct CDR3 sequences, approximately 14% found once. The study excluded patients with uncontrolled infection, other autoimmune disease, pregnancy or lactation. The sequenced material came from blood. The sequence came from a woman between 40 and 55 years old with Graves' ophthalmopathy. The J gene is TRBJ1-2, the V gene TRBV11-3; D uncertain. In DNA, the CDR3 is TGTGCCAGCAGCACGACGGATTACTATGGCTACACCTTC. As protein: CASSTTDYYGYTF. The variable domain in full, completed from reference TRBV11-3 and TRBJ1-2, reads EAGVVQSPRYKIIEKKQPVAFWCNPISGHNTLYWYLQNLGQGPELLIRYENEEAVDDSQLPKDRFSAERLKGVDSTLKIQPAELGDSAVYLCASSTTDYYGYTFGSGTRLTVV.